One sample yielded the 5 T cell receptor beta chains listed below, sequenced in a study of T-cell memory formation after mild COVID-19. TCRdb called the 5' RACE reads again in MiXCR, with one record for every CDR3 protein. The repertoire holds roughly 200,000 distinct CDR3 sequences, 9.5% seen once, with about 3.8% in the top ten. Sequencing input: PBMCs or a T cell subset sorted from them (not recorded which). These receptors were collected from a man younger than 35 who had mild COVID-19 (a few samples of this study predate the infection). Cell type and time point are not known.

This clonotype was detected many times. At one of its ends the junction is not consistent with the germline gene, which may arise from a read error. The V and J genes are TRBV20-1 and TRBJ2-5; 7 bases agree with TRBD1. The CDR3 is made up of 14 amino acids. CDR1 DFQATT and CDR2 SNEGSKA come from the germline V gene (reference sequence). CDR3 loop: CSAGDRVLKETQYF. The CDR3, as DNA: TGCAGTGCTGGAGACAGGGTGTTAAAGGAGACCCAGTACTTC.

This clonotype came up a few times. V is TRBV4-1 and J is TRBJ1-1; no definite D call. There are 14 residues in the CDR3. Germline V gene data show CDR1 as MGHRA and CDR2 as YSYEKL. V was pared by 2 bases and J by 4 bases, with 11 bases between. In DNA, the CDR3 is TGCGCCAGCAGCCAATTCCCGGGAGGCACTGAAGCTTTCTTT. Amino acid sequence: CASSQFPGGTEAFF.

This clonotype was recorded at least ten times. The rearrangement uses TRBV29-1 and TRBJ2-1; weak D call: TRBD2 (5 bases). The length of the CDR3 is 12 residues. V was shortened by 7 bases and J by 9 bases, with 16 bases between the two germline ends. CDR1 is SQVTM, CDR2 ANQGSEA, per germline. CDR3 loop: CSGNLLGIEQFF. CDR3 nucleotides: TGCAGCGGTAACCTACTAGGGATTGAGCAGTTCTTC.

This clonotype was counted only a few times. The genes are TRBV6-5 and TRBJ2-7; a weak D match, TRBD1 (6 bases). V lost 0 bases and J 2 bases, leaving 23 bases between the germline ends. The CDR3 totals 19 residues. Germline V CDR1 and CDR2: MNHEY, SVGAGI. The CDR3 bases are TGTGCCAGCAGTTACTCGTTCTCGGCTCAACAGGGAATGGCCTACGAGCAGTACTTC. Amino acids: CASSYSFSAQQGMAYEQYF.

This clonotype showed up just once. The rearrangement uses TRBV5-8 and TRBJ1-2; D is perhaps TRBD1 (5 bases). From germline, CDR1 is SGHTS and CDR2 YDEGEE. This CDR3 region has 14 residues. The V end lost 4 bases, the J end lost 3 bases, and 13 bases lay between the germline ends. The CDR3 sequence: CASSLGGEHYGYTF. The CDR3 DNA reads TGTGCCAGCAGCCTCGGAGGGGAGCACTATGGCTACACCTTC.